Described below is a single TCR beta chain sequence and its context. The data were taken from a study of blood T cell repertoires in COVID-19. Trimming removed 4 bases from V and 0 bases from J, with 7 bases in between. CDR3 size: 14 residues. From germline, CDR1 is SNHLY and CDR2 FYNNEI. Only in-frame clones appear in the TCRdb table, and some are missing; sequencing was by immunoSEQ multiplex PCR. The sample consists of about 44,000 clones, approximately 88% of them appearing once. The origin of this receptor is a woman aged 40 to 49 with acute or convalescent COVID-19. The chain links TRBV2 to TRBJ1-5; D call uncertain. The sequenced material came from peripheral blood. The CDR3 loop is CASSAVDSNQPQHF. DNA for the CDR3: TGTGCCAGCAGTGCGGTCGATAGCAATCAGCCCCAGCATTTT.